Listed here are 7 T cell receptor beta chains from one sample, sequenced in a study of regulatory T cells in long-lasting Graves disease. As for time point: persistent/refractory GD, antithyroid drugs over 5 years with positive TRAb. Generation of the TCR library employed RNA extracted from PBMCs. Building of the TCR beta libraries involved iRepertoire HTBI primers and Arm-PCR of CDR3 regions. From the multiplex PCR reads, TCRdb called clonotypes with MiXCR, one entry per CDR3 protein. The sample has a few hundred thousand distinct CDR3 sequences; about a quarter are singletons. The specimen comprised peripheral blood mononuclear cells (PBMCs), sampled when the disease was refractory, from a patient treated with antithyroid drugs. The receptors stem from a female donor with Graves disease.

This clonotype was recorded many times. This chain joins TRBV29-1 and TRBJ2-5; the match to TRBD2 covers 7 bases. Germline V gene sequence: CDR1 SQVTM, CDR2 ANQGSEA. CDR3 length: 13 residues. Trimming removed 8 bases from V and 4 bases from J; junction bases left unmatched: 10. This CDR3 is CSSGAGETETQYF. Written as DNA, the CDR3 is TGCAGCTCCGGGGCGGGAGAGACAGAGACCCAGTACTTC.

V and J are TRBV12-3 or TRBV12-4 and TRBJ2-7; the match to TRBD2 covers 8 bases. The CDR3 extends over 14 amino acids. The V gene end was trimmed by 6 bases and the J gene end by 2 bases; junction bases not matched to a gene: 6. CDR3 residues: CASRREGLAYEQYF. The CDR3 DNA sequence: TGTGCCAGCAGGAGGGAGGGACTAGCCTACGAGCAGTACTTC.

This clonotype was seen at least ten times. V is TRBV7-9 and J is TRBJ2-1; D not certain. In germline, CDR1 is SEHNR, CDR2 FQNEAQ (reference sequence). Trimming cost V 5 bases and J 6 bases, with 8 bases left between them. The CDR3 consists of 12 residues. CDR3 coding DNA: TGTGCCAGCAGCCCGAGGTCCAATGAGCAGTTCTTC. Amino acids: CASSPRSNEQFF.

J is TRBJ2-2 and V is TRBV11-1; no definite D call. Germline V lookup: CDR1 SGHAT, CDR2 FQDESV (reference sequence). V shed 3 bases and J shed 2 bases, with 7 bases lying between them. CDR3 length: 14 amino acids. The CDR3 loop reads CASSFSRNTGELFF. For the CDR3, the DNA is TGTGCCAGCAGCTTTTCTAGAAACACCGGGGAGCTGTTTTTT.

This clonotype was seen only a few times. The chain joins TRBV28 to TRBJ1-3; D unresolved. Trimming removed 3 bases from V and 4 bases from J, with 10 bases in between. The germline V gene encodes CDR1 MDHEN and CDR2 SYDVKM. CDR3 size: 14 residues. CDR3 sequence reads: CASSFSSLGNTIYF. The CDR3 region has the DNA TGTGCCAGCAGTTTTTCATCCCTCGGAAACACCATATATTTT.

Many counts were recorded for this clonotype. The J gene is TRBJ1-2, the V gene TRBV20-1, with D uncertain. From germline, CDR1 is DFQATT and CDR2 SNEGSKA (reference sequence). V was clipped by 1 base and J by 0 bases, with 9 bases between them. The CDR3 covers 14 residues. Here the CDR3 DNA reads TGCAGTGCTAGAGCTCACAGCGCTAACTATGGCTACACCTTC. This gives the protein CSARAHSANYGYTF.

This clonotype has more than one count but fewer than ten. CDR3 nucleotides: TGTGCCAGCAGCTTAGGGGGGAAGATACAAGAGACCCAGTACTTC. This codes for CASSLGGKIQETQYF. This rearrangement joins TRBV7-9 to TRBJ2-5; D is perhaps TRBD1 or TRBD2 (5 bases each). There are 15 residues in the CDR3. Germline assignment: CDR1 SEHNR and CDR2 FQNEAQ (reference sequence). The ends were cut back, 1 base at V and 2 bases at J, with 11 bases in the middle.